This TCR beta chain derives from a study of T and B cells in COVID-19 patients. TRB was amplified from about 240-490 ng of blood genomic DNA. Ten or more counts support this clonotype. TRB rearrangements were amplified by multiplex PCR with BIOMED2 TRB-A/B primers. MiXCR, run by TCRdb on the multiplex PCR reads, gives a single entry per CDR3 protein. Here the sample spans 7,000 to 8,500 distinct CDR3 sequences, 20% to 30% being singletons. Sequenced: blood. The sequence was collected from a human donor who had recovered from COVID-19.

For the CDR3, the DNA is TGTGCCAGCAGCTACCTTATTCGGTACTCTGGAAACACCATATATTTT. This encodes CASSYLIRYSGNTIYF. The chain has TRBV6-6 and TRBJ1-3, with D uncertain. The CDR3 covers 16 residues. Germline CDR1 MNHNY, CDR2 SVGAGI (reference sequence). V was clipped by 6 bases and J by 0 bases, with 15 bases between them.